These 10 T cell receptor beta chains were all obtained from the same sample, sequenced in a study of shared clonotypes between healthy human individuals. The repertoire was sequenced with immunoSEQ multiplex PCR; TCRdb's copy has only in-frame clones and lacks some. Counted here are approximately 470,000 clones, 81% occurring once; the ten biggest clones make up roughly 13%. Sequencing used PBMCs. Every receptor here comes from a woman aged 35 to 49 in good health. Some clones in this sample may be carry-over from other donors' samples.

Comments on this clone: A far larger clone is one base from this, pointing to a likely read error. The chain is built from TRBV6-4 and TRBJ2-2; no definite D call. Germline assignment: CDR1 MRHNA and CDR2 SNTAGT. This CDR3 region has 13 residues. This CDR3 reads CASGDSNTGELFF. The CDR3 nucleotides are TGTGCCAGCGGTGACTCGAACACCGGGGAGCTGTTTTTT.

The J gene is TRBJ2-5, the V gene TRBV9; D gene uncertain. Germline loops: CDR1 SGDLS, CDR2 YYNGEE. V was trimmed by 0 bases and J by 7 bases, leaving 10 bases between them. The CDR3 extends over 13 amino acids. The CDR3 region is CASSVAGLGTQYF. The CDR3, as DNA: TGTGCCAGCAGCGTAGCCGGCCTGGGGACCCAGTACTTC.

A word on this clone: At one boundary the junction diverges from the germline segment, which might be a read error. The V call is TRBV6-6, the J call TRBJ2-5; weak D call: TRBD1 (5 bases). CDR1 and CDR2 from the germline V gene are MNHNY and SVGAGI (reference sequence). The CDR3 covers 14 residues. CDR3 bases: TGCGCCAGCAGTTACTCATGGCCCCTAGGGGCCCAGTACTTC. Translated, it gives CASSYSWPLGAQYF.

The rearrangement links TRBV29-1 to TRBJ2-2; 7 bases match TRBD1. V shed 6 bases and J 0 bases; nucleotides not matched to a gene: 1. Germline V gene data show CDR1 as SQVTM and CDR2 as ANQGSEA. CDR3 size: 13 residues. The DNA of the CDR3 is TGCAGCGTGGGACAGACGAACACCGGGGAGCTGTTTTTT. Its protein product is CSVGQTNTGELFF.

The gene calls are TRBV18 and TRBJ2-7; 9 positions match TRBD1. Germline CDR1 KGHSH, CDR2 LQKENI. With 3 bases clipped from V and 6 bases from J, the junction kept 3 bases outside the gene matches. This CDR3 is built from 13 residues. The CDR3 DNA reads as TGTGCCAGCTCACCCGGGACAGGGCGCGAGCAGTACTTC. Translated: CASSPGTGREQYF.

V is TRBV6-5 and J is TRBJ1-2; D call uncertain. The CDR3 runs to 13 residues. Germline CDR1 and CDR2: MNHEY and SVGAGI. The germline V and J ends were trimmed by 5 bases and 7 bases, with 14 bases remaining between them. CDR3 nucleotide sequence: TGTGCCAGCAGTCCCGGGAGGCTAGGTGGCTACACCTTC. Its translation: CASSPGRLGGYTF.

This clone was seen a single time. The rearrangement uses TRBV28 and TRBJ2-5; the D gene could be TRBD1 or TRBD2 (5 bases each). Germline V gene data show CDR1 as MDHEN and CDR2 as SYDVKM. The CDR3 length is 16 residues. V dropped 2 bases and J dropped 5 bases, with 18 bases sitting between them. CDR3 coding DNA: TGTGCCAGCAGTTTAAATAGGGGCGCGGGTTTGGAGACCCAGTACTTC. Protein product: CASSLNRGAGLETQYF.

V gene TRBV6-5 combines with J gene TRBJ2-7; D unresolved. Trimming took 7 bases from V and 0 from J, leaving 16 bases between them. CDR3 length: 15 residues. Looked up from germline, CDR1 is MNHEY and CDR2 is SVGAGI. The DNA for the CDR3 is TGTGCCAGCAATGAGGCAGGCCCCCTCTCCTACGAGCAGTACTTC. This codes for CASNEAGPLSYEQYF.

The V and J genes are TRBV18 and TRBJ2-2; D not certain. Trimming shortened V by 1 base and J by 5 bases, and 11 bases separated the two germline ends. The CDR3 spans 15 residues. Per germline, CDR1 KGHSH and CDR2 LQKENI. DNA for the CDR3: TGTGCCAGCTCACCACGGGCAGCAAGGACCGGGGAGCTGTTTTTT. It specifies CASSPRAARTGELFF.

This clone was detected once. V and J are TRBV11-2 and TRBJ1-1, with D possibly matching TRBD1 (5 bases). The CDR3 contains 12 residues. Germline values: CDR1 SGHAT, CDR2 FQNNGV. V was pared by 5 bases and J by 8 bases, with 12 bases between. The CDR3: CASSAFGGEAFF. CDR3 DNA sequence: TGTGCCAGCAGCGCCTTCGGGGGGGAAGCTTTCTTT.